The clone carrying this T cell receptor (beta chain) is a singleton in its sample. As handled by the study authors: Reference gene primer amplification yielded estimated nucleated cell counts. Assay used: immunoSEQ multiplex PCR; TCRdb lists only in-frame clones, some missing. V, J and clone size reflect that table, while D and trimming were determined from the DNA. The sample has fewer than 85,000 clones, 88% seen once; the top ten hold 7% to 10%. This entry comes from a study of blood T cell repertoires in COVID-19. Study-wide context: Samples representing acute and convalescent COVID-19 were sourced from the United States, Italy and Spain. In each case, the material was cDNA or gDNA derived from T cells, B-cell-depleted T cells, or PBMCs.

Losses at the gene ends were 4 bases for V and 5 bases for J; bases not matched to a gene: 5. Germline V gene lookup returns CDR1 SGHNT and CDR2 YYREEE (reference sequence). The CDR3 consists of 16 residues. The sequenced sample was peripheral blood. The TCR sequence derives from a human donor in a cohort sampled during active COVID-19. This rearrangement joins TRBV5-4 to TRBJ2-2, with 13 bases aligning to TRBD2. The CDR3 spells CASSTSGRGVTGELFF. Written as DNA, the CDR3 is TGTGCCAGCAGCACTAGCGGGAGGGGGGTTACCGGGGAGCTGTTTTTT.